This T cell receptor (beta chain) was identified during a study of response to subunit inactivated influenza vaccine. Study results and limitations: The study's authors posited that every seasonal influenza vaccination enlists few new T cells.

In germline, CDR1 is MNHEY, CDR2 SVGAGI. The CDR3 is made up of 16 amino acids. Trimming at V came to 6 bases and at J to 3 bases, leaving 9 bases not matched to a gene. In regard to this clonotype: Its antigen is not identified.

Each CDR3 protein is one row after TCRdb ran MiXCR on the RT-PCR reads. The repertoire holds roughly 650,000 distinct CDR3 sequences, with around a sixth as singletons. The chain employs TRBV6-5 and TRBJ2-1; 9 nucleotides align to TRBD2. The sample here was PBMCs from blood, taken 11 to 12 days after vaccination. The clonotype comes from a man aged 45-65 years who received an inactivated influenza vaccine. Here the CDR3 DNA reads TGTGCCAGCAGCTACATAGCGGGAGCAAGCTACAATGAGCAGTTCTTC. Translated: CASSYIAGASYNEQFF.